This TCR beta chain derives from a study of blood T cells in healthy people across ages (dated by TCRdb to about 2015). Notes on the research overall: In model experiments, template switching captured about one uniquely barcoded TCR beta cDNA molecule for every two T cells. The study measured age-related changes in TCR beta repertoire diversity using deep sequencing normalized with unique cDNA molecular identifiers. Donors were grouped into four age groups: young (average roughly 17 years), middle-aged (39), aged (around 66) and long-lived (around 80). To avoid experimental bias, donors of different ages were spread randomly across the sequencing lanes. The study analyzed two additional independent replicas of 1 million unique cDNA reads from the same blood draw for two donors, one aged 18 to 29 and one aged 80 or older.

The research as a whole found: A strong correlation was found between observed TCR beta diversity and the percentage of naive T cells measured by flow cytometry. As age increased, observed TCR beta diversity per million T cells dropped in a roughly linear way, and a significant reduction was already evident by age around 41. Donor CMV infection status was unknown, potentially confounding age-related changes in expanded clonotypes. Because profiling used bulk unsorted PBMCs, naive and antigen-experienced compartments could not be compared conclusively. The long-lived group showed more naive CD4+ T cells, fewer expanded clones and increased TCR diversity than the aged group, suggesting age selection. Total diversity estimates from one million sequenced T cells were considered lower bounds and underestimates.

The donors were roughly 40 Caucasian individuals from Russia, aged about 6 to 100 years, who were systemically healthy. Ten milliliters of peripheral blood were collected from each donor into EDTA-treated Vacutainer tubes. Ficoll-Paque density-gradient centrifugation was used to isolate PBMCs, with at least 7 million per sample. Total RNA, at least 6 micrograms per sample, was extracted from PBMCs with Trizol reagent. The percentages of naive CD45RAhigh/CD27high T cells were determined by flow cytometry on a PBMC aliquot from every donor. Worth noting for this clonotype: There is no known antigen for this receptor. Base qualities were left out, and no much larger clone turns up one base away.

There are 13 amino acids in the CDR3, from cysteine to phenylalanine inclusive. The read is trimmed to its CDR3 DNA, 39 bases read in frame from base 1. CDR1 and CDR2 are read off the germline V gene as SNHLY and FYNNEI. Trimming at the junction amounts to 6 bases on V and 8 bases on J, and the germline ends lie 16 bases apart. The receptor library was made with 5' RACE. The instrument was an Illumina HiSeq 2500. A second PCR of 7 to 11 cycles was run with a J-beta primer mix and a sample-barcoded 5' primer. A template-switch 5' adaptor carrying 12 random nucleotides introduced a unique molecular identifier onto each TCR beta cDNA molecule. Each sample yielded at least 2.5 million CDR3-containing paired-end reads. All of the RNA was converted into first-strand cDNA using the Mint cDNA synthesis kit, with a TRBC-specific oligonucleotide serving as the primer. All cDNA was treated with uracil-DNA glycosylase and then went through a first 18-cycle PCR with the universal primers M1SS and BC2_uni_R. The original pipeline was this. Normalization of each sample was performed by random selection of 1 million high-quality reads, each carrying a distinct molecular identifier. Instead of being binned into consensus sequences, reads with shared molecular identifiers were discarded. MiTCR, set to a Q25 quality threshold and the strictest error-elimination algorithm, was used for CDR3 identification, clonotype clustering and error correction. Lower-bound total TCR beta diversity was estimated with a nonparametric unseen species model using Euler transformation. TCRdb reprocessing: public reads trimmed at Q25 with fastp, clones called with MiXCR, in-frame beta chains kept. Entries are consolidated by CDR3 protein sequence, retaining the most common genes and DNA. It is TCRdb's table, rather than the study itself, that gives the V and J calls and clone size. This sample holds some 920,000 distinct CDR3 sequences; about 53% were observed only once. Clones ranked in the top ten supply about a fifth of the sample.

Recombination connected TRBV2 to TRBJ1-2, with the D segment identity uncertain. Sequenced sample: blood. The receptor comes from a woman aged 55-69 years in good health. The DNA sequence is given as TGTGCCAGCAGGGACTTTCAATCTGGCGGCTACACCTTC. The resulting protein is CASRDFQSGGYTF.